What follows describes a single T cell receptor beta chain. Antigen: not known. The data belong to a study of T cell responses to AZD1222 COVID-19 vaccine. The repertoire was sequenced with immunoSEQ multiplex PCR; TCRdb's copy has only in-frame clones and lacks some. Here the sample spans 85,000 to 90,000 clones, around 88% being singletons. Whole-study findings and limits: Donors were mostly white British, more females; clonal diversity possibly underestimated. Baseline serostatus was positive in only a handful of AZD1222 recipients.

This TCR derives from an adult in good health. The sample consisted of peripheral blood, taken on day 0 of MenACWY control vaccination.

The DNA for the CDR3 is TGTGCCAGCAGCCTCCAGGGTTCCTATGGCTACACCTTC. It translates to CASSLQGSYGYTF. The rearrangement uses TRBV27 and TRBJ1-2; D perhaps matches TRBD1 (5 bases). With 6 bases removed from V and 4 bases from J, the gap between germline ends came to 12 bases. Per germline, CDR1 MNHEY and CDR2 SMNVEV (reference sequence). The CDR3 has 13 amino acids.